Listed below are T cell receptor beta chains from one sample, sequenced in a study of T cell responses to AZD1222 COVID-19 vaccine. Sequencing was performed with immunoSEQ multiplex PCR; in TCRdb, only in-frame clones are kept and a portion is missing. The sample holds 130,000 or so clones, roughly 86% seen once. Sequencing was performed on peripheral blood, taken 28 days after the second AZD1222 dose. Every receptor here comes from an adult who received the AZD1222 COVID-19 vaccine. CDR3s include the opening cysteine and the closing phenylalanine or tryptophan. The order of the fields is V gene, clone size, D gene, J gene, CDR3 DNA, CDR3 protein. A D gene is named only where the DNA matches it firmly. Only part of the rows carry a size: once, few, many, or a class if the clone is expanded.

TRBV18	NA	TRBD1	TRBJ1-5	TGTGCCAGCTCCCTAGGGACAGGGCCGAATCAGCCCCAGCATTTT	CASSLGTGPNQPQHF
TRBV2	NA	TRBD2	TRBJ2-5	TGTGCCAGCAGTGAAAAGGGACTAGCGGGGGAAGAGACCCAGTACTTC	CASSEKGLAGEETQYF
TRBV7-9	NA	NA	TRBJ1-5	TGTGCCAGCAGCTTAGGAGGGTGGCCCCAGCATTTT	CASSLGGWPQHF
TRBV30	NA	NA	TRBJ1-2	TGTGCCTGGACCGAAGGACCCTATGGCTACACCTTC	CAWTEGPYGYTF
TRBV30	NA	NA	TRBJ1-2	TGTGCCTGGAGTGTACAACTGAGGGGCTACACCTTC	CAWSVQLRGYTF
TRBV6-5	NA	NA	TRBJ1-2	TGTGCCAGCATCAGGGACTATGGCTACACCTTC	CASIRDYGYTF
TRBV12-3/TRBV12-4	NA	NA	TRBJ1-4	TGTGCCAGCAGCGCGTCCGGCGAAAAACTGTTTTTT	CASSASGEKLFF
TRBV28	NA	TRBD2	TRBJ2-7	TGTGCCAGCAGTTTCCCCACTAGCGGGGACTCCTACGAGCAGTACTTC	CASSFPTSGDSYEQYF
TRBV5-4	NA	NA	TRBJ1-2	TGTGCCAGCAGCTTGGGTAGGGGTAACTATGGCTACACCTTC	CASSLGRGNYGYTF
TRBV7-2	NA	TRBD1	TRBJ1-5	TGTGCCAGCAGCTTAGGGACAGGGCTCTTTCAGCCCCAGCATTTT	CASSLGTGLFQPQHF
TRBV7-8	NA	NA	TRBJ2-5	TGTGCCAGCAGCCGACCGGGGGGCGAAGAGACCCAGTACTTC	CASSRPGGEETQYF
TRBV9	NA	TRBD2	TRBJ2-3	TGTGCCAGCAGCGTAGTACCGAGCGGGGGGCCGGGCACAGATACGCAGTATTTT	CASSVVPSGGPGTDTQYF
TRBV10-3	NA	NA	TRBJ2-7	TGTGCCATCAGTGAGTCGTCAGGGCGTACCTACGAGCAGTACTTC	CAISESSGRTYEQYF
TRBV27	NA	NA	TRBJ1-1	TGTGCCAGCAGCTGGACAGCCGACACTGAAGCTTTCTTT	CASSWTADTEAFF
TRBV3-1/TRBV3-2	NA	NA	TRBJ1-6	TGTGCCAGCAGCCAAGTTGGGGGTAATTCACCCCTCCACTTT	CASSQVGGNSPLHF
TRBV7-9	NA	TRBD1	TRBJ2-3	TGTGCCAGCAGCTCGGACAGGGGCGGGGATACGCAGTATTTT	CASSSDRGGDTQYF
TRBV19	NA	NA	TRBJ1-2	TGTGCCAGTAGTATTGCAGGGAGAAGGGTTAGCTATGGCTACACCTTC	CASSIAGRRVSYGYTF
TRBV7-9	NA	TRBD1	TRBJ1-4	TGTGCCAGCAGCCTCACCGGGACAGGGCTTGGAAAACTGTTTTTT	CASSLTGTGLGKLFF
TRBV7-2	NA	NA	TRBJ1-2	TGTGCCAGCAGCCCGCCCCAGGGGCGGTATGGCTACACCTTC	CASSPPQGRYGYTF
TRBV5-6	NA	NA	TRBJ2-2	TGTGCCAGCAGCTTAGGACCCTATGACCGCACCGGGGAGCTGTTTTTT	CASSLGPYDRTGELFF
TRBV5-5	NA	NA	TRBJ1-1	TGTGCCAGCAGCCCCCAAAAGGGAACGAACACTGAAGCTTTCTTT	CASSPQKGTNTEAFF
TRBV19	NA	NA	TRBJ2-1	TGTGCCAGTAGTATACCCAGTAGGGCTTATGAGCAGTTCTTC	CASSIPSRAYEQFF
TRBV18	NA	NA	TRBJ2-1	TGTGCCAGCGCACGGCAGGGGGGGGATGAGCAGTTCTTC	CASARQGGDEQFF
TRBV3-1/TRBV3-2	NA	NA	TRBJ1-2	TGTGCCAGCAGCCAAGATACCGCTAACTATGGCTACACCTTC	CASSQDTANYGYTF
TRBV4-1	NA	NA	TRBJ2-7	TGCGCCAGCAGCCAAGGCCCAGTAAGCTACGAGCAGTACTTC	CASSQGPVSYEQYF
TRBV5-4	NA	TRBD2	TRBJ2-5	TGTGCCAGCAGCTCCCCCGTGGGAGGGAAAGAGACCCAGTACTTC	CASSSPVGGKETQYF
TRBV6-2/TRBV6-3	NA	NA	TRBJ2-3	TGTGCCAGCAGCCTGGGACTGGCCCTTAGCACAGATACGCAGTATTTT	CASSLGLALSTDTQYF
TRBV6-2/TRBV6-3	NA	TRBD2	TRBJ2-7	TGTGCCAGCAGTTACCCTAGCGGGGGGGCCTCCTACGAGCAGTACTTC	CASSYPSGGASYEQYF
TRBV6-2/TRBV6-3	NA	NA	TRBJ2-3	TGTGCCAGCAGCTCGATGGGGGATTCCCAAACAGATACGCAGTATTTT	CASSSMGDSQTDTQYF
TRBV6-5	NA	TRBD2	TRBJ2-7	TGTGCCAGCAGTTACAGACTAGCGGGGGGCTACGAGCAGTACTTC	CASSYRLAGGYEQYF
TRBV6-5	NA	NA	TRBJ2-2	TGTGCCAGCAGTTACGCCGTGGGCACCGGGGAGCTGTTTTTT	CASSYAVGTGELFF
TRBV4-3	few	TRBD2	TRBJ2-7	TGCGCCAGCAGCCAAGATCGACTAGCGGGGACCTACGAGCAGTACTTC	CASSQDRLAGTYEQYF
TRBV3-1/TRBV3-2	NA	NA	TRBJ1-5	TGTGCCAGCAGCTCTCCCGGGGCCAAGCAGCCCCAGCATTTT	CASSSPGAKQPQHF
TRBV19	NA	NA	TRBJ2-7	TGTGCCAGTAGTAAGTCCGGGGGGCCTTACGAGCAGTACTTC	CASSKSGGPYEQYF
TRBV3-1/TRBV3-2	NA	TRBD1	TRBJ2-5	TGTGCCAGCAGCCCGACAGGGATGGAGACCCAGTACTTC	CASSPTGMETQYF
TRBV6-5	NA	TRBD1	TRBJ2-7	TGTGCCAGCAGTTACTCCACAGGGGCCCACGAGCAGTACTTC	CASSYSTGAHEQYF
TRBV7-6	NA	NA	TRBJ1-6	TGTGCCAGCAGCTTAGCGGGGTCGGGGGTAGGTTCACCCCTCCACTTT	CASSLAGSGVGSPLHF
TRBV28	NA	NA	TRBJ1-2	TGTGCCAGCAGTTCGGGAGTTAACTATGGCTACACCTTC	CASSSGVNYGYTF
TRBV6-5	NA	TRBD1	TRBJ2-5	TGTGCCAGCAGTTACTTAGACAGGGAACCAGAGACCCAGTACTTC	CASSYLDREPETQYF
TRBV7-2	NA	NA	TRBJ2-5	TGTGCCAGCAGCCCCAGGGGTGCAGTAGAGACCCAGTACTTC	CASSPRGAVETQYF
TRBV28	NA	NA	TRBJ2-7	TGTGCCAGCACCCCAGGGGCGGTGTCCTACGAGCAGTACTTC	CASTPGAVSYEQYF
TRBV5-1	few	TRBD1	TRBJ1-5	TGCGCCAGCAGCTTGGGGACAGGGAGCAATCAGCCCCAGCATTTT	CASSLGTGSNQPQHF
TRBV15	NA	NA	TRBJ2-7	TGTGCCACCAGCAGAAAGATCGGGGCGGCTAGCGAGCAGTACTTC	CATSRKIGAASEQYF
TRBV20-1	NA	TRBD2	TRBJ2-3	TGCAGTGCTAGTTGGGCTAGCGGGGGGTCAGATACGCAGTATTTT	CSASWASGGSDTQYF
TRBV9	NA	NA	TRBJ2-2	TGTGCCAGCAGCGTTAACACCGGGGAGCTGTTTTTT	CASSVNTGELFF
TRBV6-5	NA	NA	TRBJ1-4	TGTGCCAGCAGTTATTCGTTGGCAAACTTGGGAAAACTGTTTTTT	CASSYSLANLGKLFF
TRBV6-5	NA	NA	TRBJ1-6	TGTGCCACCAGGCCTTGGGTGTGGACACCCCTCCACTTT	CATRPWVWTPLHF
TRBV6-1	once	NA	TRBJ1-2	TGTGCCAGCAGTGACGCCGGGGGCCCACATGGCTACACCTTC	CASSDAGGPHGYTF
TRBV7-2	NA	TRBD2	TRBJ2-7	TGTGCCAGCAGCTTAGGCCCTAGCGGGGGGTACGAGCAGTACTTC	CASSLGPSGGYEQYF
TRBV7-2	NA	NA	TRBJ2-7	TGTGCCAGCAGCTCAAGACTAGACGAGCAGTACTTC	CASSSRLDEQYF
TRBV5-1	NA	TRBD2	TRBJ2-3	TGCGCCAGCAGCTACGGCGGGGGGGCGGGAGATACGCAGTATTTT	CASSYGGGAGDTQYF
TRBV6-1	NA	NA	TRBJ2-3	TGTGCCAGCAGTGACGATTGGAGGGCTACGCAGTATTTT	CASSDDWRATQYF